The rows below give T cell receptor beta chains drawn from one sample of a study of T cells in narcolepsy. The method was immunoSEQ multiplex PCR; TCRdb's version includes in-frame clones alone and lacks a portion of them. The table lists fewer than 40,000 clones, roughly four fifths of them singletons. Material for sequencing was memory (CD45RA-) CD4+ T cells from blood. The receptors stem from a human donor in good health. Each CDR3 is given with its conserved first and last residue.

v_call,j_call,cdr3_aa
TRBV11-2,TRBJ2-1,CASSLVRGRGNEQFF
TRBV2,TRBJ1-4,CASSPNRGVGEKLFF
TRBV6-6,TRBJ1-1,CASSRNTEAFF
TRBV18,TRBJ2-7,CASSPSPISYEQYF
TRBV7-9,TRBJ2-1,CASSPTGKDRSEQFF
TRBV20-1,TRBJ2-7,CSGQGVYEQYF
TRBV7-8,TRBJ1-6,CASSLVGVRHNSPLHF
TRBV6-1,TRBJ1-5,CASSEEMGKNQPQHF
TRBV11-2,TRBJ2-1,CASSSIPTIPSKNEQFF
TRBV29-1,TRBJ2-2,CSVGRQTNTGELFF
TRBV5-4,TRBJ1-1,CASSLGPRPEAFF
TRBV13,TRBJ2-5,CASSWMGQGGNQETQYF
TRBV30,TRBJ1-3,CAWSEWGVWSGGTIYF
TRBV5-4,TRBJ1-1,CASSLGSGRNTEAFF
TRBV18,TRBJ1-3,CASSPVDAGSGNTIYF
TRBV4-3,TRBJ2-5,CASSQDRRETQYF
TRBV5-6,TRBJ2-5,CASSLAGGKETQYF
TRBV27,TRBJ2-2,CASSPLNTGELFF
TRBV7-9,TRBJ1-2,CASSSQGRHTF
TRBV9,TRBJ2-2,CASSRAGGDTGELFF
TRBV10-3,TRBJ1-2,CAIRKSDTNYGYTF
TRBV2,TRBJ1-5,CASIGTGGNQPQHF
TRBV7-2,TRBJ2-2,CASSFSRDRTGELFF
TRBV2,TRBJ2-2,CASRTGGDTGELFF
TRBV9,TRBJ1-1,CASSPRTGGHTEAFF
TRBV4-1,TRBJ2-1,CASSQPTSGGSSPYNEQFF
TRBV7-2,TRBJ1-1,CASSLKRDTEAFF